The source of this T cell receptor (beta chain) is a study of spatial heterogeneity in lung cancer. Study details: Donation came from around 77 patients with untreated early-stage non-small cell lung cancer. There were consistently more beta-chain sequences detected than alpha-chain sequences.

Study-wide results and limits: More often at tumor resection than at routine follow-up, ubiquitous expanded tumor TCRs were detected in the blood.

Regarding time point: blood at routine non-recurrence follow-up after resection. Sequencing covered unsorted whole RNA taken from tumor, nontumor lung or frozen PBMC. The study tagged each TCR cDNA molecule with a unique molecular identifier. TCRdb re-called the 5' RACE reads through MiXCR, storing one row per CDR3 protein. The table has some 120,000 distinct CDR3 sequences, 10% to 15% seen once. The CDR3 spans 14 residues. The V end lost 7 bases, the J end lost 1 base, and 14 bases lay between the germline ends. CDR1 is MNHEY and CDR2 is SVGEGT in the germline V gene. This clonotype appeared many times. Antigen: not known.

Sequencing used PBMCs, obtained at follow-up. This TCR was sampled from a male donor with early-stage non-small cell lung cancer. The rearrangement uses TRBV6-2 or TRBV6-3 and TRBJ2-7, with D maybe TRBD1 (6 bases). The DNA of the CDR3 is TGTGCCAGCATGCCGGCAGGGGATTCCTACGAGCAGTACTTC. Its protein product is CASMPAGDSYEQYF.